This T cell receptor beta chain originates from a study of OX40 agonist ivuxolimab in advanced cancers. As for the study more broadly: Ivuxolimab was a fully human IgG2 agonistic monoclonal antibody targeting the costimulatory receptor OX40 (CD134). Of the approximately 50 dose-escalation patients, hepatocellular carcinoma was present in about 20, melanoma in roughly 15, renal cell carcinoma in 9 and head and neck cancer in 9. The paper describes the monotherapy dose-escalation part (N = 52 patients) of the phase I trial of ivuxolimab. Peripheral TCRbeta sequencing aimed to test whether ivuxolimab altered TCR sequence diversity and caused clonal T-cell expansion. The dose-escalation cohort was approximately 83% male with a mean age of roughly 60 years, ranging from 23 to 79. Partial responses occurred in three dose-escalation patients: two with cutaneous melanoma and one with hepatocellular carcinoma. Intravenous ivuxolimab was administered to patients every 2 weeks at six dose levels: 0.01, 0.1, 0.3, 1.5, 3 and 10 mg/kg. Patients were allowed to have had prior anti-PD-1, anti-PD-L1 or anti-CTLA-4 therapy, and about 40% of the dose-escalation patients had been treated with checkpoint inhibitors. General conclusions and limits of the study: At doses of 0.1 to 3.0 mg/kg, clonal expansion of both CD4+ and CD8+ blood T cells was observed from baseline to week 6. After ivuxolimab, CD8+ T cells had more expanded clones than CD4+ T cells on average. Low levels of normalized T-cell clonal expansion were also seen in some patients who did not respond. Partial responders in the 0.1-3.0 mg/kg groups had among the lowest normalized peripheral clonal expansion, especially among CD8+ T cells. Antigen specificity was not determined for the clonally expanded peripheral T cells.

On this clone itself: Its antigen is currently not known. No base quality information exists; no much larger clone differs at one position.

The trial excluded patients who had a history of autoimmune disease or who were on systemic immunosuppression. Peripheral blood for TCR sequencing was collected from all dose cohorts at baseline, on cycle 4 day 1, and on cycle 7 day 1. Samples were obtained from an open-label, multicenter, first-in-human phase I dose-escalation trial of ivuxolimab. Adults with locally advanced or metastatic head and neck squamous cell, hepatocellular, melanoma or renal cell carcinoma were enrolled in the trial. Before TCR sequencing, CD4+ T cells and CD8+ T cells from peripheral blood were sorted into separate populations. Genomic DNA was isolated from the sorted cells so that the TCRbeta CDR3 region could be sequenced. The immunoSEQ Assay was used to sequence the TCRbeta CDR3 regions. The clones in this table, taken by TCRdb from immuneACCESS, are in-frame only. Not every clone is retained; where verified, under half of the shortfall comes from an unresolved V gene, and the cause of the rest is unknown. Recorded for this sample are tens of thousands of clones; 80% to 90% of them occurred a single time. Approximately 5% of the sample goes to the ten largest clones.

V loses 8 bases of germline sequence and J loses 2 bases, and the interval between the two ends is 18 bases. The CDR3 covers 15 residues, taking in both the cysteine and the phenylalanine. Only the CDR3 DNA is retained, 45 bases long and in frame from the first base. As encoded in the germline V gene (reference sequence), CDR1 is GTSNPN while CDR2 is SVGIG. This clonotype was sampled from an adult with an advanced solid tumor such as melanoma, head and neck, liver or kidney cancer. Rearrangement joined TRBV30 to TRBJ2-2; TRBD2 is perhaps the D gene, given 5 matching bases. Material: CD4+ or CD8+ T cells sorted from blood, obtained in a trial of the OX40 agonist ivuxolimab. The CDR3 is CAGLVVEGNTGELFF. In nucleotides, the sequence is TGTGCCGGACTCGTGGTTGAAGGCAACACCGGGGAGCTGTTTTTT.